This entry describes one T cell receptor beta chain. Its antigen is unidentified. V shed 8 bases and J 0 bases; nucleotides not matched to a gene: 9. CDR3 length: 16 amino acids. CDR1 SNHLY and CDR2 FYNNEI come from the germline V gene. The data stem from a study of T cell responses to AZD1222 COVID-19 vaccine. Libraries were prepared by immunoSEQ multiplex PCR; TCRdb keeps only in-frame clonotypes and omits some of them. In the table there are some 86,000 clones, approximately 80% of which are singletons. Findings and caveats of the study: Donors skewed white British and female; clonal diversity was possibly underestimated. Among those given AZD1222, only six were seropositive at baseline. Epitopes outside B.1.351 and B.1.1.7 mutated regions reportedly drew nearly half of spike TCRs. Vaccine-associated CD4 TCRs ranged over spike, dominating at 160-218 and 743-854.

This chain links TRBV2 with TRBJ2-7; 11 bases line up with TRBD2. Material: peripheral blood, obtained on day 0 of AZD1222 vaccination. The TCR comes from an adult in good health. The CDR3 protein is CASCRLAGYSSYEQYF. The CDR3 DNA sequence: TGTGCCAGCTGCCGACTAGCGGGATATAGCTCCTACGAGCAGTACTTC.